The clone carrying this T cell receptor beta chain has only a few counts. Researchers defined stable Graves' hyperthyroidism as no ophthalmopathy progression within 18 months. The data belong to a study of T cells in Graves' hyperthyroidism and ophthalmopathy. Researchers took RNA transcripts and amplified the TCR beta CDR3 regions from them. An initial round of RT-PCR targeting the TCR CDR3 relied on the HTBI primer set. Using its own MiXCR run on the multiplex PCR reads, TCRdb lists one record per CDR3 protein. The table records around 480,000 distinct CDR3 sequences, over 13% of them present only once. The V end lost 0 bases, the J end lost 6 bases, and 12 bases lay between the germline ends. The length of the CDR3 is 15 residues. Germline V lookup: CDR1 MGHRA, CDR2 YSYEKL.

This receptor was identified in a woman aged 18-35 years with Graves' hyperthyroidism. V is TRBV4-1 and J is TRBJ1-3; D not resolved. Sequencing was performed on blood. The CDR3 nucleotides read TGCGCCAGCAGCCAAGAACCCCCCGGCCTAAACACCATATATTTT. This gives the protein CASSQEPPGLNTIYF.